A single sample is the source of the 26 T cell receptor beta chains below, sequenced in a study of naive and memory T cell subsets. Two oligonucleotides, mixed equimolar, formed the beta constant-region primer covering TRBC1 and TRBC2. The ligated cDNA underwent four PCR rounds using SP2 and nested alpha and beta constant-region primers. Each CDR3 protein is one row after TCRdb ran MiXCR on the UMI-ligation and nested PCR reads. The sample comprises about 82,000 distinct CDR3 sequences, over 8.5% of which are singletons, and 1.2% rests with the top ten. Sequenced sample: naive CD8+ T cells from blood. The source of these receptors is a human donor in good health.

The V call is TRBV4-1, the J call TRBJ2-7, with TRBD1 as a possible D gene (6 bases). From germline, CDR1 is MGHRA and CDR2 YSYEKL. V was trimmed by 0 bases and J by 5 bases, leaving 14 bases between them. The CDR3 runs to 15 residues. CDR3 bases: TGCGCCAGCAGCCAAGACAGTGCAGGGGACGACGAGCAGTACTTC. Protein: CASSQDSAGDDEQYF.

This clonotype showed up many times. This sequence joins TRBV7-9 and TRBJ1-5, with D tentatively TRBD1 (6 bases). In germline, CDR1 is SEHNR, CDR2 FQNEAQ (reference sequence). V lost 1 base to trimming and J lost 0 bases, with 7 bases between them. This CDR3 is built from 15 residues. DNA for the CDR3: TGTGCCAGCAGCTTAGAGGGGGGTAGCAATCAGCCCCAGCATTTT. Translated: CASSLEGGSNQPQHF.

This clonotype showed up many times. V and J are TRBV30 and TRBJ2-7; D remains ambiguous. Trimming stripped 2 bases from V and 2 bases from J, with 10 bases between. The germline CDR1 and CDR2 sequences are GTSNPN and SVGIG (reference sequence). The CDR3 length is 13 residues. The CDR3 DNA reads TGTGCCTGGAGTTCTGGCGGTACCTACGAGCAGTACTTC. It encodes CAWSSGGTYEQYF. The full variable domain, with the rest looked up from reference TRBV30 and TRBJ2-7, is SQTIHQWPATLVQPVGSPLSLECTVEGTSNPNLYWYRQAAGRGLQLLFYSVGIGQISSEVPQNLSASRPQDRQFILSSKKLLLSDSGFYLCAWSSGGTYEQYFGPGTRLTVT.

The chain links TRBV7-9 to TRBJ2-2, with D hard to call. The V end lost 1 base, the J end lost 6 bases, and 6 bases lay between the germline ends. The length of the CDR3 is 13 residues. CDR1 is SEHNR and CDR2 is FQNEAQ in the germline V gene (reference sequence). CDR3 in amino acids: CASSLVGAGELFF. In DNA form, the CDR3 reads TGTGCCAGCAGCTTAGTGGGCGCCGGGGAGCTGTTTTTT.

This clonotype appeared many times. CDR3 DNA sequence: TGTGCCAGCAGTGAACCACAGGGGGCAAGGACCGGGGAGCTGTTTTTT. Encoded protein: CASSEPQGARTGELFF. The V gene is TRBV25-1, the J gene TRBJ2-2; 9 positions agree with TRBD1. Germline CDR1 and CDR2: MGHDK and SYGVNS. The CDR3 length is 16 residues. Trimming cost V 2 bases and J 5 bases; bases outside gene matches: 6.

This clonotype has just a few counts. The chain links TRBV6-2 or TRBV6-3 to TRBJ2-3; D gene ambiguous. The CDR3 is made up of 14 amino acids. Germline lookup yields CDR1 MNHEY and CDR2 SVGEGT. Deletions cut 2 bases from V and 0 bases from J, with 6 bases between. The CDR3 sequence is CASSYAASTDTQYF. As DNA, the CDR3 is TGTGCCAGCAGTTACGCGGCTAGCACAGATACGCAGTATTTT.

The rearrangement joins TRBV19 to TRBJ1-5, with no clear D. This CDR3 region has 13 residues. Germline V lookup: CDR1 LNHDA, CDR2 SQIVND (reference sequence). V was clipped by 7 bases and J by 4 bases, with 11 bases between them. CDR3 sequence reads: CASTLGINQPQHF. CDR3 sequence (DNA): TGTGCCAGTACCCTAGGGATAAATCAGCCCCAGCATTTT.

This clonotype was recorded a few times. CDR3 amino acids: CASSYRGSNQPQHF. The CDR3 DNA reads TGTGCCAGCAGTTACAGGGGGTCTAATCAGCCCCAGCATTTT. The J gene is TRBJ1-5, the V gene TRBV6-2 or TRBV6-3, with a possible D match to TRBD1 (6 bases). Between the trimmed V and J ends, which lost 2 bases and 4 bases, there was a span of 9 bases. Germline CDR1 MNHEY, CDR2 SVGEGT. The CDR3 runs 14 residues.

The rearrangement uses TRBV10-3 and TRBJ2-3; unclear D gene. The germline CDR1 and CDR2 sequences are ENHRY and SYGVKD. The CDR3 has 16 amino acids. V dropped 5 bases and J dropped 2 bases, with 17 bases sitting between them. The CDR3 region has the DNA TGTGCCATCAGTTCGACGGGCCCGCGTTTCACAGATACGCAGTATTTT. This sequence encodes CAISSTGPRFTDTQYF.

This clonotype was counted a few times. The chain recombines TRBV27 with TRBJ1-5; no clear D gene. The V gene's germline CDR1 is MNHEY and CDR2 SMNVEV (reference sequence). V was clipped by 7 bases and J by 5 bases, with 12 bases between them. The CDR3 covers 13 residues. This CDR3 is CASTPGKDQPQHF. The DNA of the CDR3 is TGTGCCAGCACTCCGGGGAAGGATCAGCCCCAGCATTTT.

This chain uses TRBV5-1 with TRBJ2-1, with D uncertain. The CDR3 length is 16 residues. Germline V CDR1 and CDR2: SGHRS, YFSETQ. Between the trimmed V and J ends, which lost 3 bases and 2 bases, there was a span of 15 bases. CDR3 in DNA: TGCGCCAGCAGCTCCCCGGCCCATGCTACCTACAATGAGCAGTTCTTC. Its translation is CASSSPAHATYNEQFF.

A few counts support this clonotype. The chain joins TRBV12-3 or TRBV12-4 to TRBJ2-3, with D perhaps TRBD1 (6 bases). The length of the CDR3 is 15 residues. V was clipped by 3 bases and J by 0 bases, with 10 bases between them. The CDR3 DNA is TGTGCCAGCAGTTTTAAAACAGGGAGCACAGATACGCAGTATTTT. As protein: CASSFKTGSTDTQYF.

This clonotype showed up many times. V gene TRBV29-1 combines with J gene TRBJ1-5; 8 bases agree with TRBD1. Germline V lookup: CDR1 SQVTM, CDR2 ANQGSEA. The CDR3 is 14 amino acids. V shed 6 bases and J 0 bases; nucleotides not matched to a gene: 4. In DNA form, the CDR3 reads TGCAGCGTATGGACAGGGAATAGCAATCAGCCCCAGCATTTT. It yields the protein CSVWTGNSNQPQHF.

This clonotype was detected many times. The rearrangement joins TRBV6-1 to TRBJ2-4; 8 nucleotides align to TRBD1. Germline trimming cut 2 bases from V and 6 bases from J; bases unmatched to any gene: 9. The length of the CDR3 is 16 residues. Germline V gene data show CDR1 as MNHNS and CDR2 as SASEGT. DNA of the CDR3: TGTGCCAGCAGTGAAATGTCAGGGGGCATCGGAAACATTCAGTACTTC. This sequence encodes CASSEMSGGIGNIQYF.

This clonotype was counted many times. The chain recombines TRBV29-1 with TRBJ1-1; 7 bases map to TRBD1. Trimming took 6 bases from V and 6 from J; bases not matched to a gene: 7. This CDR3 is built from 12 residues. Germline CDR1 is SQVTM and CDR2 is ANQGSEA. For the CDR3, the DNA is TGCAGCGTCTATACGGGACAGCCTGAAGCTTTCTTT. Its protein is CSVYTGQPEAFF. The entire variable domain, with the rest obtained from reference TRBV29-1 and TRBJ1-1, is as follows: SAVISQKPSRDICQRGTSLTIQCQVDSQVTMMFWYRQQPGQSLTLIATANQGSEATYESGFVIDKFPISRPNLTFSTLTVSNMSPEDSSIYLCSVYTGQPEAFFGQGTRLTVV.

The chain uses TRBV20-1 and TRBJ2-2; 9 bases line up with TRBD2. This CDR3 comprises 17 residues. V lost 0 bases to trimming and J lost 3 bases; unmatched junction nucleotides: 8. Germline V CDR1 and CDR2: DFQATT, SNEGSKA (reference sequence). CDR3 region: CSARDLVAGVDTGELFF. CDR3 nucleotides: TGCAGTGCTAGAGATCTCGTAGCGGGAGTGGACACCGGGGAGCTGTTTTTT.

The V gene is TRBV27, the J gene TRBJ2-4, with D unclear. CDR1 is MNHEY and CDR2 is SMNVEV in the germline V gene (reference sequence). V was shortened by 5 bases and J by 1 base, with 15 bases between the two germline ends. CDR3 length equals 16 residues. CDR3 DNA: TGTGCCAGCAGTCCTCGACTGAGCCTCGCCAAAAACATTCAGTACTTC. Translation: CASSPRLSLAKNIQYF.

The chain couples TRBV5-4 to TRBJ2-7, with TRBD2 matching 10 bases. The CDR3 has 16 amino acids. From germline, CDR1 is SGHNT and CDR2 YYREEE (reference sequence). J gave up 6 bases and V 4 bases, and 13 bases lay outside the gene matches. The chain's CDR3 is CASSNPAGGLAGEQYF. CDR3 bases: TGTGCCAGCAGCAACCCAGCGGGAGGGCTGGCGGGCGAGCAGTACTTC.

Ten or more counts support this clonotype. This chain joins TRBV6-5 and TRBJ1-6; 10 nucleotides agree with TRBD1. The CDR3 extends over 15 amino acids. V lost 6 bases, J lost 6 bases, and 5 bases stayed unmatched. The germline CDR1 and CDR2 sequences are MNHEY and SVGAGI. As DNA, the CDR3 is TGTGCCAGCAGCCGGGACAGGGGAAGTAATTCACCCCTCCACTTT. Translation gives CASSRDRGSNSPLHF.

This clonotype occurred many times. V gene TRBV25-1 combines with J gene TRBJ2-3; D may be TRBD1 or TRBD2 (5 bases each). With 5 bases removed from V and 6 bases from J, the gap between germline ends came to 9 bases. This CDR3 contains 12 residues. The germline gives CDR1 MGHDK, CDR2 SYGVNS. CDR3 region: CASSKGSDTQYF. Here the CDR3 DNA reads TGTGCCAGCAGTAAGGGGAGCGATACGCAGTATTTT.

This clonotype was found a few times. The chain uses TRBV19 and TRBJ2-7; the match to TRBD2 covers 7 bases. Per germline, CDR1 LNHDA and CDR2 SQIVND (reference sequence). Losses at the gene ends were 3 bases for V and 0 bases for J; bases not matched to a gene: 11. The CDR3 has 17 residues. The CDR3 bases are TGTGCCAGTAGTATCCCACCTCTAAGCGGGATCTCCTACGAGCAGTACTTC. Its protein product is CASSIPPLSGISYEQYF. Full variable domain (rest looked up from reference TRBV19 and TRBJ2-7): DGGITQSPKYLFRKEGQNVTLSCEQNLNHDAMYWYRQDPGQGLRLIYYSQIVNDFQKGDIAEGYSVSREKKESFPLTVTSAQKNPTAFYLCASSIPPLSGISYEQYFGPGTRLTVT.

The table lists this clonotype with a few counts. This sequence joins TRBV6-5 and TRBJ2-3; weak D call: TRBD1 (6 bases). The CDR3 covers 15 residues. Germline loops: CDR1 MNHEY, CDR2 SVGAGI. The ends were cut back, 2 bases at V and 3 bases at J, with 12 bases in the middle. The CDR3 bases are TGTGCCAGCAGTTACACGGCAGGGGAGACAGATACGCAGTATTTT. Protein: CASSYTAGETDTQYF.

As DNA, the CDR3 is TGTGCCAGCAGTAGCAGGGTTTTGAGCACTGAAGCTTTCTTT. This gives the protein CASSSRVLSTEAFF. This sequence joins TRBV28 and TRBJ1-1; D possibly corresponds to TRBD1 (5 bases). From germline, CDR1 is MDHEN and CDR2 SYDVKM. Trimming removed 5 bases at V and 4 bases at J, with 14 bases between. The CDR3 is made up of 14 amino acids.

The chain employs TRBV4-3 and TRBJ2-5; 8 bases map to TRBD2. The germline CDR1 and CDR2 sequences are LGHNA and YSLEER. The CDR3 is 17 amino acids. Trimming cost V 4 bases and J 2 bases; bases outside gene matches: 12. The CDR3 bases are TGCGCCAGCAGCCCCACGGGGGGGGCGGGGGAACAAGAGACCCAGTACTTC. Translating gives CASSPTGGAGEQETQYF.

In this sample, this clonotype turned up many times. V and J are TRBV6-5 and TRBJ2-5; 12 positions agree with TRBD1. The CDR3 length is 16 residues. Germline CDR1 reads MNHEY; CDR2 reads SVGAGI. After removal of 2 bases from V and 5 bases from J, the junction contained 6 bases not matched to a gene. The CDR3 DNA reads TGTGCCAGCAGTTACGATGGGACAGGGGGCATCGAGACCCAGTACTTC. This sequence encodes CASSYDGTGGIETQYF.

There are many counts of this clonotype. The CDR3: CSASGLEAFF. In DNA form, the CDR3 reads TGCAGTGCTAGCGGACTAGAAGCTTTCTTT. This chain connects TRBV20-1 to TRBJ1-1; D call uncertain. Germline V CDR1 and CDR2: DFQATT, SNEGSKA (reference sequence). The CDR3 is made up of 10 amino acids. The germline V and J ends were trimmed by 3 bases and 8 bases, with 7 bases remaining between them.